This T cell receptor (beta chain) appears in the sequencing data of a study of long-term antiretroviral therapy in people with HIV. Across the whole study: The oldest specimens predate the 2015 immediate-ART recommendation by about a decade.

Each donor provided at least one pre-ART PBMC sample and at least two post-ART PBMC samples. CDR1 is SGHRS, CDR2 YFSETQ, per germline. The CDR3 consists of 11 residues. Trimming left V 4 bases short and J 6 bases short, with 8 bases between. This clone was seen a few times. Its target is unknown. Points from the study as a whole: Whereas controls had wider CDR3 length ranges, HIV repertoires had narrower ones.

The assay used was immunoSEQ (version v3.0), run at survey level. Profiled with immunoSEQ multiplex PCR; TCRdb holds only in-frame clones, not every one. This sample has about 25,000 clones; about 80% occur once, and the top ten carry approximately 9.1%. This specimen was unsorted PBMCs, taken 1.2 years after starting antiretroviral therapy. The sequence was collected from a woman aged 40-49 years with HIV. This sequence joins TRBV5-1 and TRBJ2-7; D remains ambiguous. CDR3 loop: CASSPGVEQYF. The CDR3 DNA sequence: TGCGCCAGCAGCCCCGGAGTCGAGCAGTACTTC.